This TCR beta chain was observed in a study of shared clonotypes between healthy human individuals. Trimming cost V 1 base and J 2 bases, with 14 bases left between them. This CDR3 has 16 residues. The germline V gene has CDR1 KGHSH and CDR2 LQKENI. Measured with immunoSEQ multiplex PCR; TCRdb has only the in-frame clones, and not every one. Of hundreds of thousands of clones listed, 73% are singletons. The sample holds one count of this clone. Input material: memory CD4+ T cells sorted from blood. Subset indicated: CD45RA-negative fraction. The chain has TRBV18 and TRBJ2-5; D may be TRBD2 (6 bases). This TCR came from a man aged 25 to 40 in good health. The CDR3 region is CASSPLSGEAQETQYF. CDR3 DNA sequence: TGTGCCAGCTCACCACTCTCGGGGGAGGCGCAAGAGACCCAGTACTTC.